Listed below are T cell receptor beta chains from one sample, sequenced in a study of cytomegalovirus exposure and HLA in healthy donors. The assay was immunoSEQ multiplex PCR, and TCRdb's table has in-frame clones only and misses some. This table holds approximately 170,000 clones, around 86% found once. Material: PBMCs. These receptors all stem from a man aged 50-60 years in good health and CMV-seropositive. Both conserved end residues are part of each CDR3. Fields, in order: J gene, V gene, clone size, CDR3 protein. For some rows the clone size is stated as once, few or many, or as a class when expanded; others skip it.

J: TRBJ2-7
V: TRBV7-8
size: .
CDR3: CASSQGTALQQYF

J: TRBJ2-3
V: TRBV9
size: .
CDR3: CASSVLTSDTQYF

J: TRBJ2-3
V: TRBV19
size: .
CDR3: CASSRVGGNTDTQYF

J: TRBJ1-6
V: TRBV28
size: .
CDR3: CASSLSQGAIWVEDSPLHF

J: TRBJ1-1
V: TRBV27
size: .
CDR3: CASSLSRGNTEAFF

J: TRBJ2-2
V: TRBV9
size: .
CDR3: CASSVGGASGTGELFF

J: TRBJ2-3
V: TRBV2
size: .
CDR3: CASSETKLLAGGTDTQYF

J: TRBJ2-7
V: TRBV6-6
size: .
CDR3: CASSYSKPGADEQYF

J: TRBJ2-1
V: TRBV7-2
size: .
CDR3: CASSLDGGTGGEQFF

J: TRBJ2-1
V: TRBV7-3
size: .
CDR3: CASSPLAGAGNEQFF

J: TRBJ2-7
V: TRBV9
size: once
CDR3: CASSRHPGQGYEQYF

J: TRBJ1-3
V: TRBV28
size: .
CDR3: CASSFEGAGNTIYF

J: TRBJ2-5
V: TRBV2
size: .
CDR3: CASTYGRGGFETQYF

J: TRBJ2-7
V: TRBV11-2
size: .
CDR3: CASSFASGGAYEQYF

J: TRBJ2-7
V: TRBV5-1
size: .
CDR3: CASSLEARDRGTYEQYF

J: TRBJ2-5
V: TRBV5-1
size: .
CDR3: CASSVSGGTTETQYF

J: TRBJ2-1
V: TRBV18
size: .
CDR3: CASSPSGREGLNEQFF

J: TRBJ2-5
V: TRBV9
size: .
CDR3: CASSGTGRETQYF

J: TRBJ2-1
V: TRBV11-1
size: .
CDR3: CASSSGLAWNEQFF

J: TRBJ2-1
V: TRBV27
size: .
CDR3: CASSGGTSGEGEQFF

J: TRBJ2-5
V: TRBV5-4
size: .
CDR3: CASSLGALQETQYF

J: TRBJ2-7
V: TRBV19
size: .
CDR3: CASSSVPSYEQYF

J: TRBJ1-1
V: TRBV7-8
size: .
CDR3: CASSLAGGVTEAFF

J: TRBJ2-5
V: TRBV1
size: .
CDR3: CTSSQDVRVGGPWETQYF

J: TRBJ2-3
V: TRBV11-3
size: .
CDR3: CASSSGDRSTDTQYF

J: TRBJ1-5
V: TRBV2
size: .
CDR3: CASSEEASMGGNQPQHF

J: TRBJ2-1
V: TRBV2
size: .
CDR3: CASSLAGGPVEQFF

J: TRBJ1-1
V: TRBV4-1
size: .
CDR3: CASSQGHNTEAFF

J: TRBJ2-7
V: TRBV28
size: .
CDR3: CASSLSTGVYSYEQYF

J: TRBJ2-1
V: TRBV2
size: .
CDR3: CASSEIGQRHNEQFF

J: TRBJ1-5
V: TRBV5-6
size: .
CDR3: CASSFAGQLPPNQPQHF

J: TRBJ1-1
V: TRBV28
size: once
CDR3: CASSPPGRVNTEAFF

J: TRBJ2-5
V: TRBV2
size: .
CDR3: CASSDRGLNQETQYF